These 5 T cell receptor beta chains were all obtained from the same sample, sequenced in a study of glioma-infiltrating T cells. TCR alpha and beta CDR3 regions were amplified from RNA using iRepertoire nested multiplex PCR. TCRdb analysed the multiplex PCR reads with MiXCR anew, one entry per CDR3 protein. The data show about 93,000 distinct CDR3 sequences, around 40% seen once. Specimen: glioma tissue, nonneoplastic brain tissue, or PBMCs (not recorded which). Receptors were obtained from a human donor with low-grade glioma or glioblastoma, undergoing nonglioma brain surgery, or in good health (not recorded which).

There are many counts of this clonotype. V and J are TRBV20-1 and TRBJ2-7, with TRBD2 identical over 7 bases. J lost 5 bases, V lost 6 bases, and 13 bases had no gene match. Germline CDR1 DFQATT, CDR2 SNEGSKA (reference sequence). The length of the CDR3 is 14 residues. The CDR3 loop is CSALLAGDINEQYF. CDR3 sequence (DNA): TGCAGTGCCCTATTGGCGGGGGATATCAACGAGCAGTACTTC.

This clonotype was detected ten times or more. The CDR3 spells CSARDVLAADTQYF. The CDR3 region has the DNA TGCAGTGCTAGAGATGTGTTAGCGGCAGATACGCAGTATTTT. The J gene is TRBJ2-3, the V gene TRBV20-1; D may be TRBD2 (6 bases). The CDR3 has 14 residues. Germline V lookup: CDR1 DFQATT, CDR2 SNEGSKA (reference sequence). Trimming shortened V by 0 bases and J by 4 bases, and 11 bases separated the two germline ends.

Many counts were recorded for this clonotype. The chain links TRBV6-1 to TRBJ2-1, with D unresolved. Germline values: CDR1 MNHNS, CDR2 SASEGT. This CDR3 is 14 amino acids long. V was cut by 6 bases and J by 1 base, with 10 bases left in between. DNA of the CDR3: TGTGCCAGCAGCCGAAGGGAATCCTACAATGAGCAGTTCTTC. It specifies CASSRRESYNEQFF.

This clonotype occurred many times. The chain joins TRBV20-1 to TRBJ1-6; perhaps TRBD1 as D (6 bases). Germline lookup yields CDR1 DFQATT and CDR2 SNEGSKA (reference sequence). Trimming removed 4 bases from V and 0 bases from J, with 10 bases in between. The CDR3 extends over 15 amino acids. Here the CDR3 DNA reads TGCAGTGCTACAACAGGGAGCTCCTATAATTCACCCCTCCACTTT. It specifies CSATTGSSYNSPLHF.

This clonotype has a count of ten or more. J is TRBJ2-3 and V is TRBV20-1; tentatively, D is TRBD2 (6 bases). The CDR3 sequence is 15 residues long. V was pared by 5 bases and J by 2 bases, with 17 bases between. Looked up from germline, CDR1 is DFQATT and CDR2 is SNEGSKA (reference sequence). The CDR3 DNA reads TGCAGTGCTCCAAGGGCGGGGCGGGACACAGATACGCAGTATTTT. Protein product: CSAPRAGRDTDTQYF.